This T cell receptor (beta chain) appears in the sequencing data of a study of CD8+CD57+ T cells in acquired aplastic anemia (dated by TCRdb to the late 2010s). Background on the whole study: DNA extracted from sorted CD4+ and CD8+ cells had a mean of about 3 ug, with a range of roughly 0.19 to 27.4 ug. A CD8+CD57+ expansion meant a frequency higher than the mean frequency seen in healthy subjects. Broader findings and caveats from the paper: Some 30 CD8+ CDR3 sequences were found to be shared between patients and controls, but these sequences appeared to be highly expressed in patients and within the immunodominant clones of the patients. Patients and healthy controls showed no significant difference in CD8+ Simpson's diversity (P=0.060).

This clonotype was seen once. No cognate antigen has been identified for it. The input lacks base qualities; no much larger clone sits a single base away. Just one read gives weak support. V gives up 8 bases and J gives up 4 bases, and the segment between their germline ends measures 14 bases. The CDR3 goes from the cysteine to the phenylalanine over 14 residues. Only CDR3 DNA is held: 42 bases, read in frame from base 1. CDR1 and CDR2 are read off the germline V gene as ENHRY and SYGVKD. Flow cytometry had shown CD8+CD57+ cell expansion in the patients selected for sequencing. Severe acquired aplastic anemia was diagnosed in all patients according to International Study of Aplastic Anemia and Agranulocytosis and Camitta criteria. At the time blood was sampled, none of the patients had received any therapy. TCR repertoires of sorted CD4+ and CD8+ blood T cells from severe aplastic anemia patients and healthy subjects were deep-sequenced in the study. Patients were enrolled under clinicaltrials.gov protocols 00001620, 01623167, 00001397, 00071045, 00081523 and 00961064 in the USA. Ficoll-Paque density gradient centrifugation was used to isolate peripheral blood mononuclear cells. Before DNA extraction, CD4+ and CD8+ T cells were sorted by FACS or by magnetic beads.

Genomic DNA was used as template for profiling of TCR beta VDJ combinations and CDR3 sequences. An Illumina HiSeq 2000 was used for TCR repertoire sequencing. In the source study's methods: Repertoires were assessed using TRBV/TRBJ rearrangement plots, CDR3 size and DJ length profiles, and Simpson's diversity index. The most abundant DNA sequence in the deep sequencing data was defined as the immunodominant clone. CDR3 amino acid sequences were checked for sharing between subjects and were compared against published repertoires and the VDJdb database. TCRdb's own reprocessing of the public reads used fastp at Q25 and MiXCR and kept productive beta chains. Entries that share a CDR3 protein sequence are merged under the most common genes and DNA. The V and J calls here are based on TCRdb, not the publication. The sample table lists about 150,000 distinct CDR3 sequences, less than 60% of them with a count of one. The leading ten clones occupy roughly 2.9% of the sample.

Sequences were obtained from sorted CD4+, CD8+, or CD8+CD57+ T cells (not recorded which) from PBMCs. The chain is assembled from TRBV10-3 and TRBJ2-2; D gene: possibly TRBD1, on 6 matching bases. The source of this sequence is a human donor with aplastic anemia. The sequence in DNA is TGTGCCATCGCGGCCCAGGGGCGCACCGGGGAGCTGTTTTTT. Protein translation: CAIAAQGRTGELFF.